The sequence of this T cell receptor (beta chain) was determined in a study of T cell changes during pregnancy in multiple sclerosis. Method: immunoSEQ multiplex PCR; TCRdb's copy keeps in-frame clones and lacks some. This sample has 61,000 or so clones; about 94% occur once, and the top ten carry about 0.33%. This clone was detected only a few times. Germline CDR1 LGHNT, CDR2 FRNRAP. The CDR3 totals 14 residues. V was cut by 4 bases and J by 5 bases, with 15 bases left in between. V gene TRBV12-5 combines with J gene TRBJ2-7; D uncertain. The sample consisted of CD4+ T cells from peripheral blood mononuclear cells, taken before pregnancy. The TCR comes from a female donor with multiple sclerosis, enrolled in a pregnancy study. The CDR3 DNA sequence: TGTGCTAGTGGTTCCCGCCCCCTTCGAGACGAGCAGTACTTC. Its protein is CASGSRPLRDEQYF.